The following is a TCR beta chain sequence with its context. In the authors' workflow: Cell counts per sample came from amplifying reference gene primers. TCRdb keeps only in-frame clones here, not all; method: immunoSEQ multiplex PCR. D and trimming come from the DNA, and the V and J calls and clone size come from that table. The sample lists some 47,000 clones; around 85% were seen once. The sample originates from a study of blood T cell repertoires in COVID-19. Looking at the study overall: The origin of the acute and convalescent COVID-19 samples was the United States, Italy and Spain. Sample material is recorded as cDNA or gDNA derived from T cells, B-cell-depleted T cells, or PBMCs.

Germline V gene sequence: CDR1 KGHSH, CDR2 LQKENI. Between the trimmed V and J ends, which lost 2 bases and 4 bases, there was a span of 20 bases. The CDR3 is made up of 17 amino acids. The gene calls are TRBV18 and TRBJ1-2, with D unresolved. Sample: peripheral blood. This receptor was obtained from a woman of 80 years or more with acute or convalescent COVID-19. CDR3 coding DNA: TGTGCCAGCTCACCAGGAGACGGACTAAAGATAATCTATGGCTACACCTTC. Protein sequence: CASSPGDGLKIIYGYTF.